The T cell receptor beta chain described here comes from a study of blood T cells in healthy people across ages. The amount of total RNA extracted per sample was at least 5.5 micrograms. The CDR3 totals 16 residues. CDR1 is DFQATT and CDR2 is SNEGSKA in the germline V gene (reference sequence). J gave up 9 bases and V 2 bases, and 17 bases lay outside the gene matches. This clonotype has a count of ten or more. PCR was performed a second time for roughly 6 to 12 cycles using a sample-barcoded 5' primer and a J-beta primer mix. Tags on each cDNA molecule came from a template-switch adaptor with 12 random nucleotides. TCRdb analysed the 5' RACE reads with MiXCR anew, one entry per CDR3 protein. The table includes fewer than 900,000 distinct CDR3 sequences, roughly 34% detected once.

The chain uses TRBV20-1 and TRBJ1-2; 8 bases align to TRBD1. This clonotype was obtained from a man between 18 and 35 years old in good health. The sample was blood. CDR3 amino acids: CSARLPPGQGESSYTF. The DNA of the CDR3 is TGCAGTGCTAGATTACCCCCCGGACAGGGTGAGAGTAGCTACACCTTC.